This record concerns one TCR beta chain sequence. These data are taken from a study of blood T cell repertoires in COVID-19. About the study: The United States, Italy and Spain supplied acute and convalescent COVID-19 samples. In each case, the material was cDNA or gDNA derived from T cells, B-cell-depleted T cells, or PBMCs.

Germline V gene data show CDR1 as SEHNR and CDR2 as FQNEAQ (reference sequence). The ends were cut back, 1 base at V and 8 bases at J, with 5 bases in the middle. CDR3 length: 11 amino acids. Original handling: Cell counts per sample came from amplifying reference gene primers. The protocol was immunoSEQ multiplex PCR, while the TCRdb copy is restricted to in-frame clones and leaves out a portion. The D gene and trimming were derived from the DNA, and the V and J assignments and clone size from that table. The repertoire includes 250,000 to 300,000 clones, 70% to 90% of them detected once, and approximately 11% sits in the top ten.

The sequenced sample consisted of peripheral blood. This TCR came from a woman aged 65 to 85 with acute or convalescent COVID-19. This rearrangement joins TRBV7-9 to TRBJ1-1; D not certain. The CDR3 protein is CASSLGQEAFF. CDR3 bases: TGTGCCAGCAGCTTAGGACAAGAAGCTTTCTTT.